A selection of T cell receptor beta chains follows, all from one sample in a study of blood T cell repertoires in COVID-19. Sequenced by immunoSEQ multiplex PCR; TCRdb stores in-frame clones only, minus some. Altogether hundreds of thousands of clones are present, roughly 90% being singletons, with the ten largest covering 4% to 5.5%. Sequenced material: peripheral blood. These receptors were collected from a woman in her twenties or thirties with acute or convalescent COVID-19. CDR3s include the opening cysteine and the closing phenylalanine or tryptophan. A D gene is named only where the DNA matches it firmly. Clone size is given for some rows only: seen once, a few or many times, or a class if the clone is expanded.

d_call,j_call,v_call,clone_size,cdr3_aa,cdr3_nt
TRBD2,TRBJ2-5,TRBV3-1/TRBV3-2,NA,CASSGLLAGLETQYF,TGTGCCAGCAGCGGATTATTAGCGGGGCTGGAGACCCAGTACTTC
TRBD1,TRBJ1-1,TRBV2,NA,CASSDLGTGRSSDTEAFF,TGTGCCAGCAGTGATTTGGGGACAGGGAGGTCTAGTGACACTGAAGCTTTCTTT
TRBD1,TRBJ1-4,TRBV5-1,many,CASSLSTGVGEKLFF,TGCGCCAGCAGCTTATCGACAGGGGTAGGAGAAAAACTGTTTTTT
NA,TRBJ2-3,TRBV9,NA,CASSVPGVDTQYF,TGTGCCAGCAGCGTGCCGGGGGTGGATACGCAGTATTTT
TRBD1,TRBJ1-5,TRBV6-5,NA,CASSYSDRVGQPQHF,TGTGCCAGCAGTTACTCCGACAGGGTCGGTCAGCCCCAGCATTTT
TRBD2,TRBJ2-7,TRBV28,NA,CASSLGRGGYEQYF,TGTGCCAGCAGTTTAGGGCGGGGGGGCTACGAGCAGTACTTC
TRBD2,TRBJ2-5,TRBV9,NA,CASSVEGREGETQYF,TGTGCCAGCAGCGTAGAAGGGCGGGAGGGGGAGACCCAGTACTTC
NA,TRBJ2-2,TRBV9,few,CASSPRGGSAELFF,TGTGCCAGCAGCCCTCGAGGAGGATCGGCGGAGCTGTTTTTT
NA,TRBJ1-3,TRBV6-5,NA,CASRALRYGNTIYF,TGTGCCAGCAGAGCGTTGCGGTACGGAAACACCATATATTTT
TRBD1,TRBJ1-6,TRBV7-6,NA,CASSSRTGWNSPLHF,TGTGCCAGCAGCTCCCGGACAGGGTGGAATTCACCCCTCCACTTT
TRBD1,TRBJ1-6,TRBV27,NA,CASHRTGADYNSPLHF,TGTGCCAGCCATCGGACAGGGGCGGACTATAATTCACCCCTCCACTTT
TRBD2,TRBJ2-3,TRBV4-2,NA,CASSAPASGGDTDTQYF,TGTGCCAGCAGCGCGCCGGCTAGCGGGGGGGACACAGATACGCAGTATTTT
NA,TRBJ2-1,TRBV6-6,NA,CASSYFPDNEQFF,TGTGCCAGCAGTTACTTTCCGGACAATGAGCAGTTCTTC
TRBD1,TRBJ1-2,TRBV7-6,NA,CASSPQGATFSYTF,TGTGCCAGCAGCCCACAGGGGGCTACATTTTCCTACACCTTC
TRBD2,TRBJ2-1,TRBV15,NA,CATSKAGGSYNEQFF,TGTGCCACCAGCAAAGCCGGGGGGAGCTACAATGAGCAGTTCTTC
NA,TRBJ1-4,TRBV6-6,NA,CASSDDREKLFF,TGTGCCAGCAGTGACGACAGGGAAAAACTGTTTTTT
TRBD1,TRBJ2-2,TRBV28,NA,CASSLRTGGGRTGELFF,TGTGCCAGCAGTTTACGAACAGGGGGCGGTAGGACCGGGGAGCTGTTTTTT
TRBD2,TRBJ2-3,TRBV29-1,NA,CSVGDWGTSGTDTQYF,TGCAGCGTTGGAGATTGGGGGACTAGCGGCACAGATACGCAGTATTTT
TRBD1,TRBJ2-7,TRBV7-2,once,CASSLTGTGGYEQYF,TGTGCCAGCAGCTTAACAGGGACAGGGGGTTACGAGCAGTACTTC
NA,TRBJ1-4,TRBV7-9,NA,CASSKTEGNEKLFF,TGTGCCAGCAGCAAGACGGAGGGGAACGAAAAACTGTTTTTT
TRBD2,TRBJ2-7,TRBV5-4,once,CASSFGGGAVEQYF,TGTGCCAGCAGCTTCGGCGGGGGGGCCGTCGAGCAGTACTTC
TRBD2,TRBJ2-3,TRBV19,NA,CASSVPGLAISDTQYF,TGTGCCAGTAGCGTACCGGGACTAGCCATCTCAGATACGCAGTATTTT
NA,TRBJ2-2,TRBV24-1,NA,CATSDWETGNTGELFF,TGTGCCACCAGTGATTGGGAGACAGGGAACACCGGGGAGCTGTTTTTT
NA,TRBJ1-1,TRBV30,NA,CAWSGFSLTEAFF,TGTGCCTGGAGTGGGTTTAGTTTAACTGAAGCTTTCTTT
NA,TRBJ1-5,TRBV3-1/TRBV3-2,NA,CASSQTGLDQPQHF,TGTGCCAGCAGCCAAACAGGCCTGGATCAGCCCCAGCATTTT
NA,TRBJ1-3,TRBV9,NA,CASSVDEQTIYF,TGTGCCAGCAGCGTAGATGAACAGACCATATATTTT
TRBD1,TRBJ1-1,TRBV11-2,once,CASTRTLDRGEAFF,TGTGCCAGCACCCGGACCTTGGACAGGGGCGAAGCTTTCTTT
NA,TRBJ2-3,TRBV6-5,NA,CASSYGAAITDTQYF,TGTGCCAGCAGTTACGGGGCAGCAATCACAGATACGCAGTATTTT
TRBD1,TRBJ1-1,TRBV19,NA,CASTIQGGLTEAFF,TGTGCCAGCACTATCCAGGGGGGTCTCACTGAAGCTTTCTTT
NA,TRBJ2-5,TRBV30,once,CAWSVLFLQGETQYF,TGTGCCTGGAGTGTACTTTTTCTCCAGGGCGAGACCCAGTACTTC
NA,TRBJ2-4,TRBV6-2/TRBV6-3,NA,CASSSSPGLAKNIQYF,TGTGCCAGCAGTAGCAGCCCAGGGTTGGCCAAAAACATTCAGTACTTC
NA,TRBJ2-7,TRBV6-5,NA,CASSIATGSSYEQYF,TGTGCCAGCAGCATAGCGACGGGAAGCTCCTACGAGCAGTACTTC
TRBD1,TRBJ1-1,TRBV7-9,few,CASHRGDSEAFF,TGTGCCAGCCACCGAGGGGACAGCGAAGCTTTCTTT
NA,TRBJ2-1,TRBV20-1,NA,CSALRGGEQFF,TGCAGTGCGTTGAGGGGGGGTGAGCAGTTCTTC
TRBD1,TRBJ2-7,TRBV6-4,NA,CASSPRDRKPRSYEQYF,TGTGCCAGCAGTCCCCGGGACAGGAAACCCCGATCCTACGAGCAGTACTTC
TRBD1,TRBJ1-2,TRBV6-5,NA,CASSYSFGQGAVGYTF,TGTGCCAGCAGTTACTCGTTTGGACAGGGGGCAGTAGGCTACACCTTC
NA,TRBJ2-7,TRBV7-7,NA,CASSLQQGEAYEQYF,TGTGCCAGCAGCCTGCAACAGGGCGAAGCCTACGAGCAGTACTTC
NA,TRBJ1-6,TRBV6-2/TRBV6-3,NA,CASSFNMISPLHF,TGTGCCAGCAGTTTTAACATGATTTCACCCCTCCACTTT
TRBD1,TRBJ2-5,TRBV24-1,NA,CATSDPTGGGETQYF,TGTGCCACCAGTGATCCAACAGGGGGCGGAGAGACCCAGTACTTC
NA,TRBJ2-3,TRBV4-1,NA,CASSQGRETDTQYF,TGCGCCAGCAGCCAAGGCAGGGAAACAGATACGCAGTATTTT
NA,TRBJ2-7,TRBV7-2,NA,CASSLKGTGHYEQYF,TGTGCCAGCAGCCTCAAAGGCACAGGCCACTACGAGCAGTACTTC
TRBD1,TRBJ2-5,TRBV5-8,NA,CASSLGTGQETQYF,TGTGCCAGCAGCTTGGGGACAGGACAAGAGACCCAGTACTTC
NA,TRBJ1-2,TRBV6-5,NA,CASRTGESYGYTF,TGTGCCAGCAGGACAGGCGAATCCTATGGCTACACCTTC
NA,TRBJ1-2,TRBV11-2,NA,CASSLDQGSGGYTF,TGTGCCAGCAGCTTAGATCAGGGTTCGGGTGGCTACACCTTC
NA,TRBJ2-7,TRBV10-3,NA,CAISGTGKTGIYEQYF,TGTGCCATCAGTGGTACAGGGAAGACTGGGATCTACGAGCAGTACTTC
NA,TRBJ2-3,TRBV4-2,NA,CASSQGGRVTDTQYF,TGTGCCAGCAGCCAAGGCGGGCGAGTGACAGATACGCAGTATTTT
TRBD1,TRBJ1-1,TRBV6-5,NA,CASNLKRTGGAGAFF,TGTGCCAGTAACCTCAAAAGAACAGGGGGCGCGGGAGCTTTCTTT
NA,TRBJ2-1,TRBV14,once,CASSQDPVSSSYNEQFF,TGTGCCAGCAGCCAAGATCCGGTCTCGAGCTCCTACAATGAGCAGTTCTTC
TRBD1,TRBJ1-5,TRBV9,once,CASSAGQGPRQPQHF,TGTGCCAGCAGCGCAGGACAGGGCCCACGACAGCCCCAGCATTTT
NA,TRBJ2-5,TRBV9,NA,CASGVFPQDGETQYF,TGTGCCAGCGGCGTATTTCCCCAGGATGGAGAGACCCAGTACTTC
NA,TRBJ1-3,TRBV3-1/TRBV3-2,few,CASSQKLLSGAGNTIYF,TGTGCCAGCAGCCAGAAGCTGCTGTCCGGGGCTGGAAACACCATATATTTT
TRBD2,TRBJ2-5,TRBV9,once,CASSPSGGDQYF,TGTGCCAGCAGCCCCTCGGGGGGGGACCAGTACTTC
NA,TRBJ1-4,TRBV30,NA,CAWSRTETNEKLFF,TGTGCCTGGAGTCGGACAGAAACTAATGAAAAACTGTTTTTT